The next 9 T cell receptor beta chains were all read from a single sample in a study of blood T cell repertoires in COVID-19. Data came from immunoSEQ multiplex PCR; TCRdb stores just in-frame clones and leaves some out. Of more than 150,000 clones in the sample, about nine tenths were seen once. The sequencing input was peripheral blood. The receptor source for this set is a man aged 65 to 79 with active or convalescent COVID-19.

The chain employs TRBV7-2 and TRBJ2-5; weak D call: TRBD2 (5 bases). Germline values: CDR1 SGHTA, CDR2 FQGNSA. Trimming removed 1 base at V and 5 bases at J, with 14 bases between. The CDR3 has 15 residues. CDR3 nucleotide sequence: TGTGCCAGCAGCTTAGACGGGGTTCTAAGGGAGACCCAGTACTTC. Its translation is CASSLDGVLRETQYF. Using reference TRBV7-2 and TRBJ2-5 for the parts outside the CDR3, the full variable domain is GAGVSQSPSNKVTEKGKDVELRCDPISGHTALYWYRQSLGQGLEFLIYFQGNSAPDKSGLPSDRFSAERTGGSVSTLTIQRTQQEDSAVYLCASSLDGVLRETQYFGPGTRLLVL.

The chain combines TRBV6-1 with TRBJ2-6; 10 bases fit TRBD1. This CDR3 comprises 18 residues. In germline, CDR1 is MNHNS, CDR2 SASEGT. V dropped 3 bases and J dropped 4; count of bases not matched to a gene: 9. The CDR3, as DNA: TGTGCCAGCAGTGACCCAAGACAGGGGGCGCGCGGGGCCAACGTCCTGACTTTC. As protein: CASSDPRQGARGANVLTF.

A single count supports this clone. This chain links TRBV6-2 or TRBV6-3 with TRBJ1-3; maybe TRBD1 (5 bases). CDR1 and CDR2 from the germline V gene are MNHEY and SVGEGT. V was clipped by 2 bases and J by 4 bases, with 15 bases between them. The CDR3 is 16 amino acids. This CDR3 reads CASSYRKQELGNTIYF. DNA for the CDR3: TGTGCCAGCAGTTACCGGAAACAGGAGCTGGGAAACACCATATATTTT.

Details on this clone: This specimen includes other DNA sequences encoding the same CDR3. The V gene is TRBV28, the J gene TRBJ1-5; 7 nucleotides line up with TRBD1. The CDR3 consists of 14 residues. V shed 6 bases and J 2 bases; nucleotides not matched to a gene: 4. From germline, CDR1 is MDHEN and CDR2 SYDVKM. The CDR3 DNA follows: TGTGCCAGCAGGCGACAGGGAGGCAATCAGCCCCAGCATTTT. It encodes CASRRQGGNQPQHF.

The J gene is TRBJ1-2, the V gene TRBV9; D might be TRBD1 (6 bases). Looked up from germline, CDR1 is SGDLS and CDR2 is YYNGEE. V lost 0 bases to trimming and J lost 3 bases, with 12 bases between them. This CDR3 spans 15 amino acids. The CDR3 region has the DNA TGTGCCAGCAGCGTAGGGGCTGCAGGGGACTATGGCTACACCTTC. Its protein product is CASSVGAAGDYGYTF.

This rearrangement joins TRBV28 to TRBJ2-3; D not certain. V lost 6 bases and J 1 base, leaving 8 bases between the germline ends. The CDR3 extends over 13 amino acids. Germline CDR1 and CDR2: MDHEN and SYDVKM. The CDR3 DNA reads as TGTGCCAGCAGATCGCCGGGCACAGATACGCAGTATTTT. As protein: CASRSPGTDTQYF.

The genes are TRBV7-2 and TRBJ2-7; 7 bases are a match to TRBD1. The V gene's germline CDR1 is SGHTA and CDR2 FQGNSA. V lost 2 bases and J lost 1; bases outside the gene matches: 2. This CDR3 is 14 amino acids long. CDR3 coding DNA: TGTGCCAGCAGCTTATCGGGACAGTCCTACGAGCAGTACTTC. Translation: CASSLSGQSYEQYF.

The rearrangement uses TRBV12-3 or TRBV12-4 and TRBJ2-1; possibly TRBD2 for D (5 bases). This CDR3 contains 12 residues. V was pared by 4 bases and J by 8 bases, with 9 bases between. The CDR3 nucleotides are TGTGCCAGCAGTTACGGGATCGATGAGCAGTTCTTC. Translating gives CASSYGIDEQFF.

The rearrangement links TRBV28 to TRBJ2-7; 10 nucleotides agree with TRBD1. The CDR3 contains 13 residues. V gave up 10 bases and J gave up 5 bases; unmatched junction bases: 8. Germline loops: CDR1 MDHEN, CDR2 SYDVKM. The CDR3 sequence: CATHGGTGDEQYF. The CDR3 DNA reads TGTGCCACCCACGGCGGGACAGGGGACGAGCAGTACTTC.